The 14 T cell receptor beta chains below were found in one sample sequenced in a study of graft-versus-host responses after intestinal transplantation. These receptors have no identified antigens. Generated by immunoSEQ multiplex PCR, the TCRdb table keeps only in-frame clones and is missing some. The repertoire consists of about 82,000 clones, with roughly 91% occurring once and the leading ten covering roughly 0.1%. Sequenced here: unstimulated CD4+ T cells sorted from spleen or lymph node cells, sampled before intestinal transplant. These TCRs come from a human donor who received an intestinal transplant.

The rearrangement uses TRBV7-9 and TRBJ1-6, with 7 nucleotides matching TRBD1. The CDR3 loop spans 16 amino acids. With 2 bases clipped from V and 6 bases from J, the junction kept 7 bases outside the gene matches. Germline-derived CDR1 and CDR2 are SEHNR and FQNEAQ (reference sequence). CDR3 in amino acids: CASSLRTGVSNSPLHF. The CDR3 nucleotides read TGTGCCAGCAGCTTACGGACAGGAGTCAGTAATTCACCCCTCCACTTT.

This chain uses TRBV7-2 with TRBJ2-3; 7 nucleotides align to TRBD1. Germline CDR1 SGHTA, CDR2 FQGNSA. V gave up 1 base and J gave up 10 bases; unmatched junction bases: 2. CDR3 size: 12 residues. The DNA of the CDR3 is TGTGCCAGCAGCTTAGGAGGGGGCGCGCAGTATTTT. It is translated as CASSLGGGAQYF.

The rearrangement joins TRBV5-4 to TRBJ1-2, with D tentatively TRBD1 (6 bases). Germline V gene sequence: CDR1 SGHNT, CDR2 YYREEE (reference sequence). Trimming stripped 3 bases from V and 2 bases from J, with 17 bases between. CDR3 size: 16 residues. As DNA, the CDR3 is TGTGCCAGCAGCTCGTCGTCAGGGGCTTGGAACTATGGCTACACCTTC. This translates into CASSSSSGAWNYGYTF.

V is TRBV15 and J is TRBJ1-1; D possibly corresponds to TRBD1 (6 bases). The germline V gene has CDR1 LNHNV and CDR2 YYDKDF (reference sequence). The V gene lost 0 bases and the J gene lost 7 bases, with 9 bases spanning the gap. This CDR3 has 13 residues. The CDR3 DNA is TGTGCCACCAGCAGAGATCAGGGGAGTGAAGCTTTCTTT. Its protein is CATSRDQGSEAFF.

J is TRBJ2-7 and V is TRBV16; a weak D match, TRBD1 (6 bases). CDR3 size: 14 residues. Trimming removed 2 bases from V and 2 bases from J, with 10 bases in between. Germline V gene data show CDR1 as KGHSY and CDR2 as FQNENV. The CDR3 nucleotides read TGTGCCAGCAGCCAACGGGGACATCCCTACGAGCAGTACTTC. This codes for CASSQRGHPYEQYF.

The gene calls are TRBV14 and TRBJ2-5; possibly TRBD2 for D (6 bases). Germline V gene data show CDR1 as SGHDN and CDR2 as FVKESK. This CDR3 contains 12 residues. V gave up 1 base and J gave up 11 bases, with 11 bases separating them. The CDR3 DNA reads as TGTGCCAGCAGCCAAGGTAGCGGCTGGCAGTACTTC. It translates to CASSQGSGWQYF. Using reference TRBV14 and TRBJ2-5 for the parts outside the CDR3, the full variable domain is EAGVTQFPSHSVIEKGQTVTLRCDPISGHDNLYWYRRVMGKEIKFLLHFVKESKQDESGMPNNRFLAERTGGTYSTLKVQPAELEDSGVYFCASSQGSGWQYFGPGTRLLVL.

The V call is TRBV7-9, the J call TRBJ1-6, with 8 bases matching TRBD1. There are 15 residues in the CDR3. CDR1 and CDR2 (germline): SEHNR, FQNEAQ (reference sequence). V lost 1 base and J lost 9; bases outside the gene matches: 5. This CDR3 reads CASSLGTDRASPLHF. Written as DNA, the CDR3 is TGTGCCAGCAGCTTAGGAACGGACAGGGCTTCACCCCTCCACTTT.

CDR3 region: CASSLGPDWNQPQHF. CDR3 sequence (DNA): TGCGCCAGCAGCTTGGGGCCAGACTGGAATCAGCCCCAGCATTTT. The chain combines TRBV5-1 with TRBJ1-5; no definite D call. Trimming removed 0 bases from V and 4 bases from J, with 11 bases in between. Germline V CDR1 and CDR2: SGHRS, YFSETQ. CDR3 length: 15 amino acids.

This rearrangement joins TRBV6-5 to TRBJ1-1; 12 bases fit TRBD1. Germline values: CDR1 MNHEY, CDR2 SVGAGI. Trimming took 6 bases from V and 9 from J; bases not matched to a gene: 5. This CDR3 is built from 13 residues. The CDR3 is CASRYRDRGQAFF. The CDR3 nucleotides are TGTGCCAGCAGGTACCGGGACAGGGGGCAAGCTTTCTTT.

The chain combines TRBV19 with TRBJ2-7, with 9 bases aligning to TRBD1. J gave up 3 bases and V 5 bases, and 5 bases lay outside the gene matches. In germline, CDR1 is LNHDA, CDR2 SQIVND (reference sequence). The CDR3 has 14 amino acids. CDR3 protein: CASSAWTGVYEQYF. The CDR3 region has the DNA TGTGCCAGTAGTGCCTGGACAGGGGTCTACGAGCAGTACTTC.

The rearrangement joins TRBV18 to TRBJ2-7; 8 nucleotides agree with TRBD1. Trimming cost V 2 bases and J 3 bases; bases outside gene matches: 3. There are 14 residues in the CDR3. The germline gives CDR1 KGHSH, CDR2 LQKENI. CDR3: CASSPADRDYEQYF. Here the CDR3 DNA reads TGTGCCAGCTCACCAGCGGACAGGGACTACGAGCAGTACTTC. The full variable domain, its missing parts supplied by reference TRBV18 and TRBJ2-7, is NAGVMQNPRHLVRRRGQEARLRCSPMKGHSHVYWYRQLPEEGLKFMVYLQKENIIDESGMPKERFSAEFPKEGPSILRIQQVVRGDSAAYFCASSPADRDYEQYFGPGTRLTVT.

The rearrangement joins TRBV6-6 to TRBJ2-5; D is possibly TRBD2 (6 bases). Trimming shortened V by 0 bases and J by 6 bases, and 11 bases separated the two germline ends. CDR1 MNHNY and CDR2 SVGAGI come from the germline V gene (reference sequence). The CDR3 contains 14 residues. CDR3 nucleotide sequence: TGTGCCAGCAGTTACTCTGCTAGCGCCCAGACCCAGTACTTC. It yields the protein CASSYSASAQTQYF.

The chain has TRBV7-2 and TRBJ2-5, with 16 bases matching TRBD2. The CDR3 spans 19 residues. The V and J ends lost 1 base and 5 bases, in that order; junction bases with no gene match: 10. Per the germline V gene, CDR1 is SGHTA and CDR2 is FQGNSA. Written as DNA, the CDR3 is TGTGCCAGCAGCTTAGGATTAGAGGGACTAGCGGGGGGGCGGGAGACCCAGTACTTC. Protein sequence: CASSLGLEGLAGGRETQYF.

In the case of this clone: The same CDR3 also results from other DNA sequences found in this sample. The chain recombines TRBV5-6 with TRBJ1-1; D is unresolved. The germline gives CDR1 SGHDT, CDR2 YYEEEE. Trimming stripped 6 bases from V and 11 bases from J, with 23 bases between. The CDR3 has 14 residues. Written as DNA, the CDR3 is TGTGCCAGCATTATTGGCGGAGGGCTGAGTGAGGCTTTCTTT. Translated, it gives CASIIGGGLSEAFF.